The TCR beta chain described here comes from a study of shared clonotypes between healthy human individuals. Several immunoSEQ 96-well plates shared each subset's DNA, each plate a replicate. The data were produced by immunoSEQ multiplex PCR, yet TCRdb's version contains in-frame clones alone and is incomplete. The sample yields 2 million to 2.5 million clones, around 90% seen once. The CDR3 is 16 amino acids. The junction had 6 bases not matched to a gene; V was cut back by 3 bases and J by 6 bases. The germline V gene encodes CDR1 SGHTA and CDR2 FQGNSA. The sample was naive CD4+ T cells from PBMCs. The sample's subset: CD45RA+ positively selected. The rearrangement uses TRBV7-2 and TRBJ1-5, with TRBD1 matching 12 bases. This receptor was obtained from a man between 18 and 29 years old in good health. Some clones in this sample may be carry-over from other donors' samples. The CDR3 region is CASSFLGQGAAQPQHF. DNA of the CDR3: TGTGCCAGCAGCTTCCTGGGACAGGGGGCCGCTCAGCCCCAGCATTTT.